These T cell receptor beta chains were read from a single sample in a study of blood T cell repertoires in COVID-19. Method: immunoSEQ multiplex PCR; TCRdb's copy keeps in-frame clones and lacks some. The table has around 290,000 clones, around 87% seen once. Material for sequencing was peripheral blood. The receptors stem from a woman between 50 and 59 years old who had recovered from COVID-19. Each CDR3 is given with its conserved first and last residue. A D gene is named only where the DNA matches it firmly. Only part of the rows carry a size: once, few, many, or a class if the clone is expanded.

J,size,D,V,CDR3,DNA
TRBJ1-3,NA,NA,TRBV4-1,CASSQEAVSHGNTIYF,TGCGCCAGCAGCCAGGAGGCAGTCAGTCATGGAAACACCATATATTTT
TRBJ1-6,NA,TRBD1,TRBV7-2,CASSLFYGEQGNLHF,TGTGCCAGCAGCTTATTCTATGGAGAACAGGGGAACCTCCACTTT
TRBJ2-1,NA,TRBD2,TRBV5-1,CASSLDLAGHNEQFF,TGCGCCAGCAGCTTGGACCTAGCGGGGCACAATGAGCAGTTCTTC
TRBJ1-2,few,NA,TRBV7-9,CASDPPRAQGYTF,TGTGCCAGCGACCCCCCGAGGGCGCAAGGCTACACCTTC
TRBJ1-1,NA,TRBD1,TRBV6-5,CASSPGQGEAFF,TGTGCCAGCAGCCCCGGACAGGGTGAAGCTTTCTTT
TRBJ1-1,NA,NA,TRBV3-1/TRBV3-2,CASSQEEGWNTEAFF,TGTGCCAGCAGCCAAGAAGAGGGTTGGAACACTGAAGCTTTCTTT
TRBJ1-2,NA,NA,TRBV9,CASSVGPSLPSLTGNYGYTF,TGTGCCAGCAGCGTTGGACCGAGCCTCCCATCGCTCACGGGGAACTATGGCTACACCTTC
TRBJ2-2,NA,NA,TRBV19,CASWPRPGTPAGELFF,TGTGCCAGTTGGCCGCGCCCGGGGACTCCGGCCGGGGAGCTGTTTTTT
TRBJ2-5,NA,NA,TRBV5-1,CASSFGGETQYF,TGCGCCAGCAGCTTCGGTGGAGAGACCCAGTACTTC
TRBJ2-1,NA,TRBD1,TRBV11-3,CASSQLTGWGEQFF,TGTGCCAGCAGCCAGTTGACAGGGTGGGGCGAGCAGTTCTTC
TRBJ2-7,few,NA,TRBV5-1,CASSLEGIYEQYF,TGCGCCAGCAGCTTGGAGGGGATCTACGAGCAGTACTTC
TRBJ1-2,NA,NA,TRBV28,CASRHQGDYGYTF,TGTGCCAGCAGACACCAGGGTGACTATGGCTACACCTTC
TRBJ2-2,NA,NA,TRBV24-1,CATSDPGSTGELFF,TGTGCCACCAGTGACCCCGGTTCCACCGGGGAGCTGTTTTTT
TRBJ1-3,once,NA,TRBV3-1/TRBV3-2,CASSQGGSGNTIYF,TGTGCCAGCAGCCAGGGAGGGTCAGGAAACACCATATATTTT
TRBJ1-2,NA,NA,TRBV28,CASINQGLGGYTF,TGTGCCAGCATCAATCAGGGGTTAGGTGGCTACACCTTC
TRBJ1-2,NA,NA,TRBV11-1,CASSPEFDIGYTF,TGTGCCAGCAGCCCAGAATTCGACATAGGCTACACCTTC
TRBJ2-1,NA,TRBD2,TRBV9,CASSVDPGGYNEQFF,TGTGCCAGCAGCGTAGATCCGGGAGGGTACAATGAGCAGTTCTTC
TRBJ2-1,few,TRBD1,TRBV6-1,CASSAPSGTGVGEQFF,TGTGCCAGCAGTGCCCCCTCCGGGACAGGGGTCGGTGAGCAGTTCTTC
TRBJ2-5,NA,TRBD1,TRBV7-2,CASSTRLGQGQETQYF,TGTGCCAGCAGCACCCGCTTAGGACAGGGACAAGAGACCCAGTACTTC
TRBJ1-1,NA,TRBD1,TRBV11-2,CASSSSRGQGEVDTEAFF,TGTGCCAGCAGCTCATCCCGGGGACAGGGGGAAGTCGACACTGAAGCTTTCTTT
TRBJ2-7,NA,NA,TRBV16,CASSQSRGTDYEQYF,TGTGCCAGCAGCCAATCTCGGGGGACTGACTACGAGCAGTACTTC
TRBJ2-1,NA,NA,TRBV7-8,CASSLPRRFSSYNEQFF,TGTGCCAGCAGCTTACCCCGGAGGTTTAGCTCCTACAATGAGCAGTTCTTC
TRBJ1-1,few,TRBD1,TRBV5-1,CASSLAGTAPTEAFF,TGCGCCAGCAGCTTGGCCGGGACAGCCCCCACTGAAGCTTTCTTT
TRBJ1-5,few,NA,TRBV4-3,CASSQDYNGPQHF,TGCGCCAGCAGCCAAGATTATAACGGGCCCCAGCATTTT
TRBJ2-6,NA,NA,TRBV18,CASSRDSSLSGANVLTF,TGTGCCAGCTCACGGGACTCTTCCCTCTCTGGGGCCAACGTCCTGACTTTC
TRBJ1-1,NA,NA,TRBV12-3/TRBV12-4,CASSLVRETEAFF,TGTGCCAGCAGTTTAGTGCGGGAAACTGAAGCTTTCTTT
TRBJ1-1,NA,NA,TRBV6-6,CASTPGGLNTEAFF,TGTGCCAGCACCCCGGGGGGACTGAACACTGAAGCTTTCTTT
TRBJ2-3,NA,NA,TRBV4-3,CASSQELRVLTDTQYF,TGCGCCAGCAGCCAAGAGCTCAGGGTTTTAACAGATACGCAGTATTTT
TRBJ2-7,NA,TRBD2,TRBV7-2,CASSLARGSTYEQYF,TGTGCCAGCAGCTTAGCGCGGGGGTCGACCTACGAGCAGTACTTC
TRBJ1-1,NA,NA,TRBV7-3,CASSRGLETGEAFF,TGTGCCAGCAGTCGCGGGTTGGAGACCGGTGAAGCTTTCTTT
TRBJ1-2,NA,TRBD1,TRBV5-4,CASSSEGGQVSGYTF,TGTGCCAGCAGCTCCGAGGGGGGACAGGTCTCGGGCTACACCTTC
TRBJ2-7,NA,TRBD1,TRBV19,CASSGDRGYEQYF,TGTGCCAGTAGTGGGGACAGAGGCTACGAGCAGTACTTC
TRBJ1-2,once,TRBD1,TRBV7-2,CAVRLDRADHTF,TGTGCCGTCCGTTTGGACAGGGCCGATCACACCTTC
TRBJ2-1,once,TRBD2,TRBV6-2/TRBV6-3,CASSYPFIRLAGGSYNEQFF,TGTGCCAGCAGTTACCCCTTTATCCGACTAGCGGGAGGATCCTACAATGAGCAGTTCTTC
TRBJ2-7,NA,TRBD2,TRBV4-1,CASSPGLAEPSYEQYF,TGCGCCAGCAGCCCAGGACTAGCGGAGCCCTCCTACGAGCAGTACTTC
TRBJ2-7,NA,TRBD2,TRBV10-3,CAISEPTGLAGNEQYF,TGTGCCATCAGCGAGCCAACAGGACTAGCGGGAAACGAGCAGTACTTC
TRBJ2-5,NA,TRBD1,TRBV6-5,CASSYRQGVETQYF,TGTGCCAGCAGTTACCGACAGGGGGTAGAGACCCAGTACTTC
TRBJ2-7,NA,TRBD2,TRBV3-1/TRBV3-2,CASSQGGGIRYEQYF,TGTGCCAGCAGCCAAGGGGGGGGGATTCGTTATGAGCAGTACTTC
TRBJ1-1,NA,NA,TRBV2,CASTPGRAGAFF,TGTGCCAGCACCCCGGGCAGGGCTGGCGCTTTCTTT
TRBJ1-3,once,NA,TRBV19,CASSIGTQGNTIYF,TGTGCCAGTAGTATCGGGACACAAGGAAACACCATATATTTT
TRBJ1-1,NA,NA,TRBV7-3,CASSLDGARGTEAFF,TGTGCCAGCAGCTTAGATGGTGCCCGGGGAACTGAAGCTTTCTTT
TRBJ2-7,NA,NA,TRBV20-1,CSATSGLEQYF,TGCAGTGCTACCTCAGGGCTCGAGCAGTACTTC
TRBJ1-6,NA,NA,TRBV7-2,CASSLAKRYSPLHF,TGTGCCAGCAGCTTAGCAAAACGGTATTCACCCCTCCACTTT
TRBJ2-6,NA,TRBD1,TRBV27,CASSPRGRDRGPGANVLTF,TGTGCCAGCAGTCCTCGGGGTCGAGACAGGGGGCCTGGGGCCAACGTCCTGACTTTC
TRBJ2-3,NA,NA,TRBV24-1,CATSDFRGGIDTQYF,TGTGCCACCAGTGATTTTAGGGGGGGCATAGATACGCAGTATTTT
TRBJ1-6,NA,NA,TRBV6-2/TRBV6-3,CASSYLTGFDSPLHF,TGTGCCAGCAGTTATCTAACAGGGTTTGATTCACCCCTCCACTTT
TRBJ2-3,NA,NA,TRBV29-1,CSASPSTDTQYF,TGCAGCGCCTCCCCTTCCACAGATACGCAGTATTTT
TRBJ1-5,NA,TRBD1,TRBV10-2,CASRETGSAYQPQHF,TGCGCCAGCAGGGAGACAGGGTCCGCATATCAGCCCCAGCATTTT
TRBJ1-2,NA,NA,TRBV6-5,CASSYSGGPYGYTF,TGTGCCAGCAGTTACTCTGGGGGCCCCTATGGCTACACCTTC
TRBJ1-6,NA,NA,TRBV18,CASSLGQGYSPLHF,TGTGCCAGCTCACTGGGCCAGGGTTATTCACCCCTCCACTTT